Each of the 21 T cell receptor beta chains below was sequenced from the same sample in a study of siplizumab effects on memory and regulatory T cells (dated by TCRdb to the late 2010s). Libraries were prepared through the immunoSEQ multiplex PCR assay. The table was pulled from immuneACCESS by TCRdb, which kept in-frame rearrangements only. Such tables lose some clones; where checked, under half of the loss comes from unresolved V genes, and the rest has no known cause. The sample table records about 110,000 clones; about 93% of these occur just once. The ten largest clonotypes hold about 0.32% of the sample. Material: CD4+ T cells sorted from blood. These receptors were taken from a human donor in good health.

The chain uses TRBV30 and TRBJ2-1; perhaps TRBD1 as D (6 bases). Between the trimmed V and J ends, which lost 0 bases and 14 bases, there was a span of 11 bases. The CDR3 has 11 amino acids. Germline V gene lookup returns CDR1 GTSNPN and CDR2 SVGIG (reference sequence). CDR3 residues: CAWSVGAGEFF. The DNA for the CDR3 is TGTGCCTGGAGTGTAGGGGCAGGGGAGTTCTTC.

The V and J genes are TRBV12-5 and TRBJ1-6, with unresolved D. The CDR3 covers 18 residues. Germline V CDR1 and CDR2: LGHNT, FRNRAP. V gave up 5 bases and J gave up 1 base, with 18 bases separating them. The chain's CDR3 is CASGGRGQVGSYNSPLHF. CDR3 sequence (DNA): TGTGCTAGTGGTGGGAGAGGGCAGGTAGGATCCTATAATTCACCCCTCCACTTT.

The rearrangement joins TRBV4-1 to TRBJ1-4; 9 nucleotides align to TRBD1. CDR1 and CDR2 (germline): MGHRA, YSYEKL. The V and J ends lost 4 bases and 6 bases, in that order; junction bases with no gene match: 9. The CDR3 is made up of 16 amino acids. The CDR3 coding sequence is TGCGCCAGCAGCCGGCACCCGGGACAGGGTTATGAAAAACTGTTTTTT. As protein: CASSRHPGQGYEKLFF.

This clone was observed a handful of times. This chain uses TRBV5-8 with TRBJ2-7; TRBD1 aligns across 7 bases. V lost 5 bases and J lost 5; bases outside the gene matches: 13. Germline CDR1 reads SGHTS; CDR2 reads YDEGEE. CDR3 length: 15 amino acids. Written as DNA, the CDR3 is TGTGCCAGCAGGGTCAGCCGGACAGGCAGCAACGAGCAGTACTTC. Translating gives CASRVSRTGSNEQYF.

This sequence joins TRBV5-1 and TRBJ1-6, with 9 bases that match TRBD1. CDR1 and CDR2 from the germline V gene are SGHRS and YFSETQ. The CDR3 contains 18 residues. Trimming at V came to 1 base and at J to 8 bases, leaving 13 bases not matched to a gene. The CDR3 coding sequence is TGCGCCAGCAGCTTGCGGGACAGGGCTTCTGCGGAATATTCACCCCTCCACTTT. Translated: CASSLRDRASAEYSPLHF. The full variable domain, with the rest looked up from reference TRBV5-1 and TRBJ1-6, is KAGVTQTPRYLIKTRGQQVTLSCSPISGHRSVSWYQQTPGQGLQFLFEYFSETQRNKGNFPGRFSGRQFSNSRSEMNVSTLELGDSALYLCASSLRDRASAEYSPLHFGNGTRLTVT.

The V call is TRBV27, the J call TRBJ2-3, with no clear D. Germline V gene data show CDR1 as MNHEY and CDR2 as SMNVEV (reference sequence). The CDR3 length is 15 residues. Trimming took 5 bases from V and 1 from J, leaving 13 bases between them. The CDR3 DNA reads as TGTGCCAGCAGTCCACTTGCGTTGGGCACAGATACGCAGTATTTT. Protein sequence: CASSPLALGTDTQYF.

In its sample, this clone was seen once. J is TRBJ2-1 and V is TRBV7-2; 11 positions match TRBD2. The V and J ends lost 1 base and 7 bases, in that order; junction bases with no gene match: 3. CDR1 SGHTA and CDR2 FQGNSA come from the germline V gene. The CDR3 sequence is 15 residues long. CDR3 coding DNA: TGTGCCAGCAGCTTAGTTAGCGGGGGGGCGAATGAGCAGTTCTTC. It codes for CASSLVSGGANEQFF.

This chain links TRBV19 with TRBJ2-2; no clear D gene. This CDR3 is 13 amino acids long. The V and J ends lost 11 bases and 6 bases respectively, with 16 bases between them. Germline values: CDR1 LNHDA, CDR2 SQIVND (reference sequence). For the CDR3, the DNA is TGTGCCGCCAGGTCCCCCATCGCCGGGGAGCTGTTTTTT. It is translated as CAARSPIAGELFF.

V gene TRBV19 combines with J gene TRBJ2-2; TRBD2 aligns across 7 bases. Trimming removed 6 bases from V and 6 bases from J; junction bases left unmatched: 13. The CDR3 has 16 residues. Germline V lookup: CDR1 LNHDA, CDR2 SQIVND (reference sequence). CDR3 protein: CASRDDWRGRAGELFF. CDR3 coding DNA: TGTGCCAGTAGGGACGACTGGCGGGGGAGGGCCGGGGAGCTGTTTTTT.

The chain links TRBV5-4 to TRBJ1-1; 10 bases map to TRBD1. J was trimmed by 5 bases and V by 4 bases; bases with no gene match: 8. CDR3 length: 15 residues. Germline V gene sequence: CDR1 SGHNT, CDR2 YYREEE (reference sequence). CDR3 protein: CASSHGTGVRTEAFF. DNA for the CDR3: TGTGCCAGCAGCCATGGGACAGGGGTTAGAACTGAAGCTTTCTTT.

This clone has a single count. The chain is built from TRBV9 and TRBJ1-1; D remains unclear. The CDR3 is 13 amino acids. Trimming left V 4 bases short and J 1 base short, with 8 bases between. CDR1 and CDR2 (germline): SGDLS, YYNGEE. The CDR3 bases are TGTGCCAGCAGCCCCTCTCCGAACACTGAAGCTTTCTTT. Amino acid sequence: CASSPSPNTEAFF. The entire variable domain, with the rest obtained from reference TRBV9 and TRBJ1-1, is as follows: DSGVTQTPKHLITATGQRVTLRCSPRSGDLSVYWYQQSLDQGLQFLIQYYNGEERAKGNILERFSAQQFPDLHSELNLSSLELGDSALYFCASSPSPNTEAFFGQGTRLTVV.

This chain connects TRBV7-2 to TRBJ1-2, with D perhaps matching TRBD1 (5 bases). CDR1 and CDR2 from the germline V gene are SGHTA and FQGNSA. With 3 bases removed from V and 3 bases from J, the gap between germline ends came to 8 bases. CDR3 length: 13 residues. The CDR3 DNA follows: TGTGCCAGCAGCTTGACAGACGACTATGGCTACACCTTC. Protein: CASSLTDDYGYTF.

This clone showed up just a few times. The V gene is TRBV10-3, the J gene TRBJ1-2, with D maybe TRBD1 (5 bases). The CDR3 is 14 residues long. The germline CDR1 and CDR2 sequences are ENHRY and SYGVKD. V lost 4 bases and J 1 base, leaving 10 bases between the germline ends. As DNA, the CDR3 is TGTGCCATCAGTGGGGACTCCAATAACTATGGCTACACCTTC. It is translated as CAISGDSNNYGYTF.

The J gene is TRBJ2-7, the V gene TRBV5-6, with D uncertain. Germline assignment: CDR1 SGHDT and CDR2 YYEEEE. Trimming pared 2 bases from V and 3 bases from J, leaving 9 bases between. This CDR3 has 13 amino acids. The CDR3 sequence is CASSLTLDYEQYF. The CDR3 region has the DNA TGTGCCAGCAGCTTAACTCTTGACTACGAGCAGTACTTC.

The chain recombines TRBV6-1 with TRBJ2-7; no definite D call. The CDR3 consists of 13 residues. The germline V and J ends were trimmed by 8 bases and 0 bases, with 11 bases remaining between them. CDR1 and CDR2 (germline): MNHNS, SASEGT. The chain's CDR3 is CASGKGSSYEQYF. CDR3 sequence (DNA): TGTGCCAGCGGGAAGGGCAGCTCCTACGAGCAGTACTTC.

Here the CDR3 reads CASSFNNGEQFF. The CDR3 DNA follows: TGTGCCAGCAGCTTCAACAATGGAGAGCAGTTCTTC. The V call is TRBV11-2, the J call TRBJ2-1; D unresolved. The V end was cut by 3 bases, the J end by 10 bases, with 10 bases between. CDR3 length: 12 residues. Germline CDR1 SGHAT, CDR2 FQNNGV.

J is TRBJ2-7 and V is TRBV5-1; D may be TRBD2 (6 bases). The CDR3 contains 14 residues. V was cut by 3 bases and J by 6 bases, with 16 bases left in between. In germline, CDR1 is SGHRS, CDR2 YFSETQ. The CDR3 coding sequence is TGCGCCAGCAGCTCCGACGGGGGTCCTGGCGAGCAGTACTTC. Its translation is CASSSDGGPGEQYF.

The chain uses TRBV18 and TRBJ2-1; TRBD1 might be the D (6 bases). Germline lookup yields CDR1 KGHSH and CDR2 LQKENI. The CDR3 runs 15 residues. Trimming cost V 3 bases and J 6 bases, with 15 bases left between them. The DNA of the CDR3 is TGTGCCAGCTCACCCTCATTGGGCAGGGGCAATGAGCAGTTCTTC. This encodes CASSPSLGRGNEQFF.

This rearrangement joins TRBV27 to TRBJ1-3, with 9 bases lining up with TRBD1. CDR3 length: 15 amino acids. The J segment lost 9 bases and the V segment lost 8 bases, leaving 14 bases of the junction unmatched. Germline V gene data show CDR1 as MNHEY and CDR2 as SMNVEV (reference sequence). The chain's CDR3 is CASSPGTGSWGTIYF. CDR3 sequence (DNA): TGTGCCAGCTCACCCGGGACAGGGAGCTGGGGCACCATATATTTT.

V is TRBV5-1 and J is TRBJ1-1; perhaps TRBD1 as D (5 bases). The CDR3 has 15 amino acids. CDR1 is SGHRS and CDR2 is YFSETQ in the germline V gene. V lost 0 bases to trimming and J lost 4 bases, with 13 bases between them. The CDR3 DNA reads TGCGCCAGCAGCTTGGTCTCAGGGAGGACCACTGAAGCTTTCTTT. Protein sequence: CASSLVSGRTTEAFF.

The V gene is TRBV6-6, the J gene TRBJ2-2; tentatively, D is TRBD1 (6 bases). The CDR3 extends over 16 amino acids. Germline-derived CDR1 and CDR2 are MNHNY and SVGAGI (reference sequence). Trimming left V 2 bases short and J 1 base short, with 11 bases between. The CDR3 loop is CASSYMTGQNTGELFF. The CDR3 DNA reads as TGTGCCAGCAGTTACATGACAGGCCAGAACACCGGGGAGCTGTTTTTT.